Here is one T cell receptor (beta chain) with its context. Its antigen is still unknown. This sample is part of a study of blood T cells in healthy people across ages. Study background: The capture of about one barcoded beta molecule per two T cells was achieved by template switching. General study results and limits: Unsorted PBMCs ruled out conclusive naive versus antigen-experienced comparison. A strong correlation was found between TCR beta diversity and the percentage of naive T cells.

It was with a sample-barcoded 5' primer and a J-beta primer mix that a second PCR of roughly 7 to 12 cycles was run. TCRdb processed the 5' RACE reads anew with MiXCR; each CDR3 protein has one entry. The sample contains about 1.4 million distinct CDR3 sequences, almost 60% of which appear only once. Isolation recovered at least 6.5 million PBMCs from every sample. V dropped 4 bases and J dropped 6; count of bases not matched to a gene: 7. CDR1 KGHSH and CDR2 LQKENI come from the germline V gene. CDR3 length: 15 amino acids. The V call is TRBV18, the J call TRBJ2-4; TRBD1 matches 9 bases. This clonotype was obtained from a man aged 18 to 29 in good health. The sequenced sample was blood. The CDR3 reads CASSQTGGFGNIQYF. Here the CDR3 DNA reads TGTGCCAGCTCACAAACAGGGGGCTTCGGAAACATTCAGTACTTC.